A single sample is the source of the 20 T cell receptor beta chains below, sequenced in a study of blood T cell repertoires in COVID-19. Using immunoSEQ multiplex PCR, the repertoire was profiled, and TCRdb retains in-frame clones only, with some absent. This sample has roughly 150,000 clones, with roughly 85% found just once. The material sequenced was peripheral blood. All receptors derive from a man aged 50 to 60 with acute or convalescent COVID-19.

This clone was detected only a few times. V gene TRBV3-1 (or the pseudogene TRBV3-2) combines with J gene TRBJ1-4; D might be TRBD1 (5 bases). Germline lookup yields CDR1 LGHDT and CDR2 YNNKEL (reference sequence). The germline V and J ends were trimmed by 3 bases and 0 bases, with 14 bases remaining between them. This CDR3 comprises 17 residues. CDR3 DNA: TGTGCCAGCAGCCAGCCCGAGACAGATGCAACTAATGAAAAACTGTTTTTT. Its protein product is CASSQPETDATNEKLFF.

The CDR3 loop is CAISASGGVIGGELFF. CDR3 nucleotides: TGTGCCATCAGTGCTAGCGGGGGAGTCATCGGCGGGGAGCTGTTTTTT. The chain links TRBV10-3 to TRBJ2-2; 10 nucleotides agree with TRBD2. Germline V gives CDR1 ENHRY, CDR2 SYGVKD. The CDR3 is 16 amino acids. Unmatched junction bases numbered 9, after V lost 4 bases and J lost 7 bases.

This clone appeared a few times. The V gene is TRBV3-1 (or the pseudogene TRBV3-2), the J gene TRBJ1-5; TRBD1 aligns across 9 bases. The germline CDR1 and CDR2 sequences are LGHDT and YNNKEL (reference sequence). This CDR3 contains 14 residues. Losses at the gene ends were 4 bases for V and 6 bases for J; bases not matched to a gene: 4. CDR3 region: CASSPGTGIQPQHF. DNA of the CDR3: TGTGCCAGCAGCCCCGGGACAGGGATTCAGCCCCAGCATTTT.

The chain uses TRBV6-5 and TRBJ1-2, with D possibly being TRBD1 (5 bases). Germline V gene sequence: CDR1 MNHEY, CDR2 SVGAGI. The CDR3 totals 13 residues. Trimming cost V 10 bases and J 1 base, with 13 bases left between them. The CDR3 loop reads CATIGGVNYGYTF. The DNA for the CDR3 is TGTGCCACCATAGGAGGGGTTAACTATGGCTACACCTTC.

The CDR3 spells CASSILARSDSDTQYF. DNA for the CDR3: TGTGCCAGTAGTATTCTGGCCCGGTCCGACTCAGATACGCAGTATTTT. V gene TRBV19 combines with J gene TRBJ2-3; D ambiguous. Germline V gene data show CDR1 as LNHDA and CDR2 as SQIVND (reference sequence). Trimming removed 3 bases from V and 4 bases from J, with 17 bases in between. The CDR3 sequence is 16 residues long. Full variable domain (remainder filled in from reference TRBV19 and TRBJ2-3): DGGITQSPKYLFRKEGQNVTLSCEQNLNHDAMYWYRQDPGQGLRLIYYSQIVNDFQKGDIAEGYSVSREKKESFPLTVTSAQKNPTAFYLCASSILARSDSDTQYFGPGTRLTVL.

This clone was observed once. The J gene is TRBJ1-6, the V gene TRBV11-2, with D possibly matching TRBD1 (6 bases). Trimming pared 3 bases from V and 7 bases from J, leaving 7 bases between. CDR1 and CDR2 from the germline V gene are SGHAT and FQNNGV. The CDR3 totals 13 residues. The CDR3 reads CASSFTGNSPLHF. CDR3 coding DNA: TGTGCCAGCAGCTTTACAGGGAATTCACCCCTCCACTTT.

J is TRBJ1-6 and V is TRBV20-1, with D possibly being TRBD1 (6 bases). Germline V CDR1 and CDR2: DFQATT, SNEGSKA (reference sequence). The CDR3 has 16 amino acids. V lost 3 bases to trimming and J lost 4 bases, with 16 bases between them. The CDR3 nucleotides are TGCAGTGCTAGTGGGGAACAGGGCGAGTATAATTCACCCCTCCACTTT. Its protein product is CSASGEQGEYNSPLHF.

The genes are TRBV28 and TRBJ2-1; 8 positions agree with TRBD1. Germline CDR1 and CDR2: MDHEN and SYDVKM. J was trimmed by 6 bases and V by 6 bases; bases with no gene match: 16. The CDR3 runs to 17 residues. This chain's CDR3 is CASRMALQGALGNEQFF. CDR3 sequence (DNA): TGTGCCAGCAGGATGGCCTTGCAGGGGGCTTTAGGCAATGAGCAGTTCTTC.

The rearrangement joins TRBV5-6 to TRBJ1-3, with a possible D match to TRBD1 (6 bases). CDR1 is SGHDT, CDR2 YYEEEE, per germline. This CDR3 contains 18 residues. With 0 bases removed from V and 4 bases from J, the gap between germline ends came to 20 bases. CDR3 in amino acids: CASSLEAGAFTTGNTIYF. CDR3 coding DNA: TGTGCCAGCAGCTTGGAGGCGGGGGCATTTACCACCGGAAACACCATATATTTT.

The V and J genes are TRBV5-1 and TRBJ1-3, with unresolved D. Germline V lookup: CDR1 SGHRS, CDR2 YFSETQ. The CDR3 extends over 17 amino acids. The V end lost 1 base, the J end lost 0 bases, and 14 bases lay between the germline ends. The CDR3 DNA sequence: TGCGCCAGCAGCTTGAACCAATTTGGCAGCTCTGGAAACACCATATATTTT. Translating gives CASSLNQFGSSGNTIYF.

The chain uses TRBV7-9 and TRBJ1-1; D unclear. The CDR3 length is 12 residues. The V end was cut by 3 bases, the J end by 9 bases, with 11 bases between. Germline V lookup: CDR1 SEHNR, CDR2 FQNEAQ (reference sequence). The CDR3 nucleotides are TGTGCCAGCAGCTTTGAGGATAGTAAAGCTTTCTTT. Its protein is CASSFEDSKAFF.

This clone turned up a few times. The genes are TRBV24-1 and TRBJ1-6; D might be TRBD1 (5 bases). Germline V gene lookup returns CDR1 KGHDR and CDR2 SFDVKD. Trimming took off 11 bases at V and 1 base at J, with 11 bases between the two ends. This CDR3 is 14 amino acids long. The CDR3 region has the DNA TGTGCCAGCCTGGGGCAGTCCTATAATTCACCCCTCCACTTT. Its translation is CASLGQSYNSPLHF.

The chain links TRBV5-1 to TRBJ1-1; 12 bases fit TRBD1. J was trimmed by 5 bases and V by 0 bases; bases with no gene match: 5. The CDR3 spans 16 residues. Looked up from germline, CDR1 is SGHRS and CDR2 is YFSETQ. As DNA, the CDR3 is TGCGCCAGCAGCTTGGGGGACAGGGGGCCGGAGACTGAAGCTTTCTTT. It is translated as CASSLGDRGPETEAFF.

This chain connects TRBV6-5 to TRBJ2-7; 7 positions match TRBD2. CDR1 and CDR2 (germline): MNHEY, SVGAGI. V trimming: 8 bases; J trimming: 7 bases; junction bases outside the gene matches: 14. The CDR3 consists of 14 residues. The CDR3 here is CASRTQTSPSEQYF. In DNA form, the CDR3 reads TGTGCCAGCCGCACTCAGACTAGCCCTTCGGAGCAGTACTTC.

The chain couples TRBV25-1 to TRBJ2-7, with a possible D match to TRBD1 (6 bases). This CDR3 is 14 amino acids long. Trimming stripped 5 bases from V and 5 bases from J, with 16 bases between. The germline V gene has CDR1 MGHDK and CDR2 SYGVNS. The CDR3 nucleotides read TGTGCCAGCAGTTTCACAGGGCCTAGGAACGAGCAGTACTTC. It encodes CASSFTGPRNEQYF.

The J gene is TRBJ1-5, the V gene TRBV6-6; TRBD1 might be the D (6 bases). V gave up 0 bases and J gave up 4 bases, with 13 bases separating them. The V gene's germline CDR1 is MNHNY and CDR2 SVGAGI (reference sequence). The CDR3 runs 16 residues. CDR3 region: CASSYSAGVSNQPQHF. In nucleotides, the CDR3 is TGTGCCAGCAGTTACTCGGCAGGGGTGAGTAATCAGCCCCAGCATTTT.

The chain joins TRBV19 to TRBJ2-3; D possibly corresponds to TRBD2 (5 bases). The CDR3 spans 16 residues. Germline CDR1 reads LNHDA; CDR2 reads SQIVND (reference sequence). Trimming removed 3 bases at V and 1 base at J, with 14 bases between. CDR3 DNA sequence: TGTGCCAGTAGTATGGGTGGGAGTATAGGCACAGATACGCAGTATTTT. Protein: CASSMGGSIGTDTQYF.

The chain uses TRBV13 and TRBJ2-1, with a tentative D call TRBD2 (6 bases). V lost 4 bases and J lost 9, with 13 bases in between. This CDR3 contains 13 residues. The germline gives CDR1 PRHDT, CDR2 FYEKMQ (reference sequence). CDR3 protein: CASSWGGAGEQFF. Written as DNA, the CDR3 is TGTGCCAGCAGCTGGGGCGGGGCAGGTGAGCAGTTCTTC.

This clone was seen more than once but under ten times. The genes are TRBV3-1 (or the pseudogene TRBV3-2) and TRBJ2-2; TRBD1 is a possible D gene (5 bases). The CDR3 has 14 amino acids. Trimming left V 5 bases short and J 6 bases short, with 13 bases between. Germline CDR1 and CDR2: LGHDT and YNNKEL (reference sequence). CDR3 protein: CASSSQGWAGELFF. DNA of the CDR3: TGTGCCAGCAGCTCTCAGGGTTGGGCCGGGGAGCTGTTTTTT.

The gene calls are TRBV6-5 and TRBJ1-5; 8 nucleotides agree with TRBD1. The CDR3 has 13 residues. Germline loops: CDR1 MNHEY, CDR2 SVGAGI. Unmatched junction bases numbered 3, after V lost 9 bases and J lost 2 bases. CDR3 DNA sequence: TGTGCCAGTACAGGGGGGGGCAATCAGCCCCAGCATTTT. Its translation: CASTGGGNQPQHF.